This entry features one T cell receptor (beta chain) sequence. By its share of the sample, this clone is medium-sized (0.01 to 0.1%). Its antigen is still unknown. Within one base of it there is no much larger clone, and no base qualities were kept. The same CDR3 also results from other DNA sequences found in this sample. This specimen belongs to a study of graft-versus-host responses after intestinal transplantation (dated by TCRdb to 2020 to 2022). In the study overall: Multivisceral, liver-intestinal, or isolated intestinal transplants were received by the recipients. A cohort of approximately 23 intestinal transplant recipients, including one retransplant, was enrolled, and a few patients lacking pretransplant specimens were excluded. After intestinal transplantation, graft-versus-host and host-versus-graft alloreactive T cell clones were followed in the graft, circulation and bone marrow using bulk TCR-beta CDR3 sequencing. Every recipient was given anti-thymocyte globulin induction, followed by roughly 3 years of maintenance tacrolimus and steroids. Instead of going to the commercial service, samples from three later patients were sequenced in-house on an Illumina MiSeq and processed with MiXCR. Alloreactive clones were identified by sequencing pre-transplant mixed lymphocyte reaction products and comparing these products with unstimulated pre-transplant donor and recipient T cells. A peak of at least 4% donor T cells among recipient peripheral blood mononuclear cells was the definition used for donor T cell macrochimerism.

Library preparation used the immunoSEQ multiplex PCR assay. For most patients, genomic DNA was isolated with the Qiagen DNeasy Blood and Tissue Kit and sent frozen to Adaptive Biotechnologies for TCR sequencing. For most patients, genomic DNA was subjected to high-throughput TCR-beta CDR3 sequencing by Adaptive Biotechnologies. Per the authors' processing: Adaptive's ImmunoSEQ software was the source of the TCR sequencing data for 15 to 20 patients, while a few other patients were processed with MiXCR and VDJtools. To correct CD4 versus CD8 sorting errors, sequences present in both subsets at a frequency ratio below 5:1 were removed. CDR3 nucleotide sequences shared between donor and recipient were removed because the origin of such sequences could not be assigned. At least 2-fold expansion over unstimulated cells and a minimum CFSE-low frequency of 0.002% (template counts) or 0.001% (read counts) were required for clones to be classified as alloreactive. Mappable clones were those detected in sequenced pre-transplant spleen, lymph node, or MLR CFSE-low populations of the donor or recipient. The cumulative frequency of alloreactive clones was calculated as a percentage of all sequences, weighted by copy number. What TCRdb holds here is the immuneACCESS table cut down to in-frame rearrangements. Part of the clones is not present; checked against another copy, under half of the missing clones reflect an unresolved V gene, and the others are unexplained. From that table come the V and J calls and clone size; the DNA was used to work out D and trimming. The sample has 55,000 to 85,000 clones on record, roughly 90% of them singletons. Around 2.3% of the sample belongs to the ten largest clones.

From a lookup of the germline V gene, CDR1 and CDR2 are MDHEN and SYDVKM. The CDR3, cysteine through phenylalanine, is 12 amino acids long. Just CDR3 DNA is preserved here, 36 bases in frame from base 1. The junction carries 12 bases between V and J, which are trimmed by 9 bases and 6 bases respectively. Taken with the paper, the label for time point translates to: cells obtained before transplantation from donor or recipient. CD3+CD4+ and CD3+CD8+ populations were FACS-sorted from unstimulated pre-transplant donor and recipient cells taken from spleen or lymph nodes. Paper-wide results and their limitations: Patients with donor T cell macrochimerism had high GvH to HvG T cell clonal ratios in their allografts. GvH clones were found in recipient bone marrow, and some of the GvH clones appeared earlier in ileal mucosa or blood, which is consistent with an intestinal mucosal origin. Conclusions were limited by the relatively low number and heterogeneity of intestinal transplant patients. Early after transplant, peak levels of circulating GvH clones were found to be associated with declines in HvG clones.

The chain is made from TRBV28 and TRBJ1-5; the D gene is perhaps TRBD1, from 5 matching bases. The sequence was obtained from a human donor who received an intestinal transplant. Sample: unstimulated CD8+ T cells sorted from spleen or lymph node cells, taken before intestinal transplant. This receptor carries the CDR3 CASRGGSQPQHF. The nucleotide sequence is given as TGTGCCAGTAGGGGAGGATCTCAGCCCCAGCATTTT.